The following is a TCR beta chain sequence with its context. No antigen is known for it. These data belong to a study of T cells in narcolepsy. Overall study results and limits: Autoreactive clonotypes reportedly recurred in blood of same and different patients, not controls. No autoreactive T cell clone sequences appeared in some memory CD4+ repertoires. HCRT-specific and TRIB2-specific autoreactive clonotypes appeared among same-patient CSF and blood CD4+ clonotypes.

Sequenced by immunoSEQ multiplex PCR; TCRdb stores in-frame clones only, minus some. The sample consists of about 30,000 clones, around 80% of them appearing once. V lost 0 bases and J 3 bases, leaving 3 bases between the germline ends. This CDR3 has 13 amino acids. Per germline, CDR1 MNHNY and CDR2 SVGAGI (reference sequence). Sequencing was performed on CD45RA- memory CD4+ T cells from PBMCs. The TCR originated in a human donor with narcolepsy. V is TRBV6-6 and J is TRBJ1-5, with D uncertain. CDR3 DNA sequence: TGTGCCAGCAGTTACTCTTACAATCAGCCCCAGCATTTT. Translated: CASSYSYNQPQHF.